This paragraph covers one T cell receptor beta chain sequence. CDR3 size: 17 residues. V was clipped by 2 bases and J by 5 bases; unmatched bases: 8. Germline V gene lookup returns CDR1 SGHTA and CDR2 FQGTGA. These data originate in a study of blood T cell repertoires in COVID-19. As for the study in general: Sites across the United States, Italy and Spain contributed samples from acute and convalescent COVID-19. In each case, the material was cDNA or gDNA derived from T cells, B-cell-depleted T cells, or PBMCs.

In the original workflow: Amplification with reference gene primers provided the estimates of nucleated cell counts. Clones were read by immunoSEQ multiplex PCR, and TCRdb kept only the in-frame ones, dropping some. The V and J calls and clone size were taken over from that table, and D and trimming were inferred from the DNA. The repertoire has hundreds of thousands of clones, 83% of them found once; the top ten carry approximately 10%. This TCR derives from a woman between 50 and 59 years old who had recovered from COVID-19. The chain carries TRBV7-3 and TRBJ2-2, with 10 bases identical to TRBD2. Sample: peripheral blood. The CDR3 sequence is CASSLFGASGSTGELFF. Written as DNA, the CDR3 is TGTGCCAGCAGCTTATTCGGGGCTAGCGGGAGTACCGGGGAGCTGTTTTTT.